A selection of T cell receptor beta chains follows, all from one sample in a study of T cell responses to AZD1222 COVID-19 vaccine. The method was immunoSEQ multiplex PCR; TCRdb's version includes in-frame clones alone and lacks a portion of them. Of about 120,000 clones in the sample, approximately 85% were seen once. The specimen was peripheral blood, collected on day 0 of AZD1222 vaccination. The receptors originated from an adult in good health. CDR3s include the opening cysteine and the closing phenylalanine or tryptophan. Fields, in order: D gene, J gene, CDR3 length, V gene, clone size, CDR3 DNA, CDR3 protein. The D gene is left open where the match is weak. Size values are once, few and many counts, or a class for expanded clones, and some rows have none.

d_call: TRBD1; j_call: TRBJ2-7; cdr3_length: 16; v_call: TRBV4-2; clone_size: NA; cdr3_nt: TGTGCCAGCAGCCAAGTTCGAGGGGGCGGGTTGGGAGAGCAGTACTTC; cdr3_aa: CASSQVRGGGLGEQYF
d_call: TRBD1; j_call: TRBJ1-2; cdr3_length: 14; v_call: TRBV24-1; clone_size: once; cdr3_nt: TGTGCCACCAGTGAGGGACAGGGGGCCTATGGCTACACCTTC; cdr3_aa: CATSEGQGAYGYTF
d_call: NA; j_call: TRBJ2-1; cdr3_length: 15; v_call: TRBV6-4; clone_size: NA; cdr3_nt: TGTGCCAGCAGCCCGGGGACCGAGGGTGACAATGAGCAGTTCTTC; cdr3_aa: CASSPGTEGDNEQFF
d_call: TRBD2; j_call: TRBJ2-7; cdr3_length: 16; v_call: TRBV7-8; clone_size: NA; cdr3_nt: TGTGCCAGCAGCTCGGGACTAGCGGGGAGCTCCTACGAGCAGTACTTC; cdr3_aa: CASSSGLAGSSYEQYF
d_call: TRBD1; j_call: TRBJ1-1; cdr3_length: 15; v_call: TRBV7-9; clone_size: NA; cdr3_nt: TGTGCCAGCAGCTCGCCGGGACAGGCTAACACTGAAGCTTTCTTT; cdr3_aa: CASSSPGQANTEAFF
d_call: NA; j_call: TRBJ1-2; cdr3_length: 10; v_call: TRBV29-1; clone_size: NA; cdr3_nt: TGCAGCGTTGTTGGGGCTGGCTACACCTTC; cdr3_aa: CSVVGAGYTF
d_call: NA; j_call: TRBJ1-3; cdr3_length: 14; v_call: TRBV6-5; clone_size: NA; cdr3_nt: TGTGCCAGCATGACTGGGAACCTTGGAAACACCATATATTTT; cdr3_aa: CASMTGNLGNTIYF
d_call: TRBD1; j_call: TRBJ2-7; cdr3_length: 12; v_call: TRBV6-7; clone_size: NA; cdr3_nt: TGTGCCAGGAACGACAGGGACTACGAGCAGTACTTC; cdr3_aa: CARNDRDYEQYF
d_call: NA; j_call: TRBJ1-1; cdr3_length: 21; v_call: TRBV4-1; clone_size: NA; cdr3_nt: TGCGCCAGCAGCCAAGAGGGGGGGGCAACCGTATTTATGGGGCAGAGGGCTGAAGCTTTCTTT; cdr3_aa: CASSQEGGATVFMGQRAEAFF
d_call: TRBD2; j_call: TRBJ2-1; cdr3_length: 13; v_call: TRBV29-1; clone_size: NA; cdr3_nt: TGCAGCGTTGATAGCGGGAACTACAATGAGCAGTTCTTC; cdr3_aa: CSVDSGNYNEQFF
d_call: TRBD1; j_call: TRBJ2-6; cdr3_length: 20; v_call: TRBV11-3; clone_size: few; cdr3_nt: TGTGCCAGCAGCCAGTGGGCCGGGACAGGGGTTGGATCTGGGGCCAACGTCCTGACTTTC; cdr3_aa: CASSQWAGTGVGSGANVLTF
d_call: NA; j_call: TRBJ1-3; cdr3_length: 13; v_call: TRBV14; clone_size: few; cdr3_nt: TGTGCCAGCAGCCACGGACTTGACGGCACCATATATTTT; cdr3_aa: CASSHGLDGTIYF
d_call: NA; j_call: TRBJ2-7; cdr3_length: 16; v_call: TRBV7-9; clone_size: NA; cdr3_nt: TGTGCCAGCAGCTTAGCAAGCCCGGGACATAGCAAAAAGCAGTACTTC; cdr3_aa: CASSLASPGHSKKQYF
d_call: TRBD1; j_call: TRBJ1-1; cdr3_length: 13; v_call: TRBV27; clone_size: NA; cdr3_nt: TGTGCCAGCAGTTTGGACAGGGGAACTGAAGCTTTCTTT; cdr3_aa: CASSLDRGTEAFF
d_call: TRBD2; j_call: TRBJ2-7; cdr3_length: 14; v_call: TRBV6-2/TRBV6-3; clone_size: NA; cdr3_nt: TGTGCCAGCAGTCTCGCGGGAGACCCCTACGAGCAGTACTTC; cdr3_aa: CASSLAGDPYEQYF
d_call: NA; j_call: TRBJ2-7; cdr3_length: 15; v_call: TRBV7-9; clone_size: NA; cdr3_nt: TGTGCCAGCAGCGCACCGGTAGGACAGACCTACGAGCAGTACTTC; cdr3_aa: CASSAPVGQTYEQYF
d_call: TRBD2; j_call: TRBJ2-7; cdr3_length: 17; v_call: TRBV5-1; clone_size: NA; cdr3_nt: TGCGCCAGCAGCTTGGGAACTAGCGGGGGGCCGTCCTACGAGCAGTACTTC; cdr3_aa: CASSLGTSGGPSYEQYF
d_call: NA; j_call: TRBJ2-7; cdr3_length: 11; v_call: TRBV28; clone_size: NA; cdr3_nt: TGTGCCAGCAGTTTAAACCGCGAGCAGTACTTC; cdr3_aa: CASSLNREQYF
d_call: NA; j_call: TRBJ1-2; cdr3_length: 16; v_call: TRBV6-5; clone_size: NA; cdr3_nt: TGTGCCAGCAGTTACTCGTGGGGGGAGGGTCGTAGTGGCTACACCTTC; cdr3_aa: CASSYSWGEGRSGYTF
d_call: NA; j_call: TRBJ2-3; cdr3_length: 15; v_call: TRBV7-2; clone_size: NA; cdr3_nt: TGTGCCAGCAGCTTGGGCGGGGCGGGGCCAGATACGCAGTATTTT; cdr3_aa: CASSLGGAGPDTQYF
d_call: TRBD1; j_call: TRBJ2-7; cdr3_length: 15; v_call: TRBV24-1; clone_size: NA; cdr3_nt: TGTGCCACCAGTGACCCGACAGGGCCGAACTACGAGCAGTACTTC; cdr3_aa: CATSDPTGPNYEQYF
d_call: NA; j_call: TRBJ2-7; cdr3_length: 14; v_call: TRBV6-2/TRBV6-3; clone_size: NA; cdr3_nt: TGTGCCAGCAGTTACTCGACGATCTCCTACGAGCAGTACTTC; cdr3_aa: CASSYSTISYEQYF
d_call: NA; j_call: TRBJ2-7; cdr3_length: 19; v_call: TRBV24-1; clone_size: NA; cdr3_nt: TGTGCCACCAGTGATTTGCCCGGGAGAGAGCAGAGATCGCCCTACGAGCAGTACTTC; cdr3_aa: CATSDLPGREQRSPYEQYF
d_call: NA; j_call: TRBJ1-5; cdr3_length: 14; v_call: TRBV6-1; clone_size: NA; cdr3_nt: TGTGCCAGCAGTGAATCAGGGGTGGATCAGCCCCAGCATTTT; cdr3_aa: CASSESGVDQPQHF
d_call: NA; j_call: TRBJ1-2; cdr3_length: 13; v_call: TRBV6-2/TRBV6-3; clone_size: few; cdr3_nt: TGTGCCAGCAGTTTCCAGGTCACCCATGGCTACACCTTC; cdr3_aa: CASSFQVTHGYTF
d_call: NA; j_call: TRBJ1-5; cdr3_length: 14; v_call: TRBV3-1/TRBV3-2; clone_size: NA; cdr3_nt: TGTGCCAGCAGCCAAGGGTCCCAAAATCAGCCCCAGCATTTT; cdr3_aa: CASSQGSQNQPQHF
d_call: TRBD1; j_call: TRBJ1-1; cdr3_length: 11; v_call: TRBV10-3; clone_size: few; cdr3_nt: TGTGCCATCAGAAGGGACAGCGAAGCTTTCTTT; cdr3_aa: CAIRRDSEAFF
d_call: NA; j_call: TRBJ2-7; cdr3_length: 14; v_call: TRBV14; clone_size: once; cdr3_nt: TGTGCCAGCAGCCAAGGTTGGGACTCGGGCGAGCAGTACTTC; cdr3_aa: CASSQGWDSGEQYF
d_call: NA; j_call: TRBJ2-6; cdr3_length: 11; v_call: TRBV20-1; clone_size: NA; cdr3_nt: TGCAGTGTAGTTGGGGCCAACGTCCTGACTTTC; cdr3_aa: CSVVGANVLTF
d_call: NA; j_call: TRBJ1-5; cdr3_length: 15; v_call: TRBV5-1; clone_size: few; cdr3_nt: TGCGCCAGCAGCCCCGCAGCAGGGGTAGGTCAGCCCCAGCATTTT; cdr3_aa: CASSPAAGVGQPQHF
d_call: TRBD1; j_call: TRBJ1-2; cdr3_length: 13; v_call: TRBV3-1/TRBV3-2; clone_size: once; cdr3_nt: TGTGCCAGCAGCCGACAGGGGGTCTATGGCTACACCTTC; cdr3_aa: CASSRQGVYGYTF
d_call: NA; j_call: TRBJ1-2; cdr3_length: 18; v_call: TRBV10-2; clone_size: NA; cdr3_nt: TGCGCCAGCACCGATAACTCAGGGATTTATCCTCTTCTCTCGGTCTACACCTTC; cdr3_aa: CASTDNSGIYPLLSVYTF
d_call: TRBD2; j_call: TRBJ2-1; cdr3_length: 18; v_call: TRBV5-1; clone_size: NA; cdr3_nt: TGCGCCAGCAGCAGGACTAGCGGGAGTCCCACCACCTACAATGAGCAGTTCTTC; cdr3_aa: CASSRTSGSPTTYNEQFF
d_call: NA; j_call: TRBJ2-1; cdr3_length: 14; v_call: TRBV2; clone_size: NA; cdr3_nt: TGTGCCAGCAAGAAGGTTTTAGCGATTAATGAGCAGTTCTTC; cdr3_aa: CASKKVLAINEQFF
d_call: NA; j_call: TRBJ2-5; cdr3_length: 14; v_call: TRBV11-2; clone_size: NA; cdr3_nt: TGTGCCAGCAGCTTAGTCAGTGTATGGGAGACCCAGTACTTC; cdr3_aa: CASSLVSVWETQYF
d_call: TRBD2; j_call: TRBJ2-7; cdr3_length: 16; v_call: TRBV4-2; clone_size: NA; cdr3_nt: TGTGCCAGCAGCCAAGAAAGGACTAGCGGTTTTAACGAGCAGTACTTC; cdr3_aa: CASSQERTSGFNEQYF
d_call: NA; j_call: TRBJ1-5; cdr3_length: 14; v_call: TRBV2; clone_size: NA; cdr3_nt: TGTGCCAGCAGTGAAGCACTCCGCTATCAGCCCCAGCATTTT; cdr3_aa: CASSEALRYQPQHF